This TCR beta chain originates from a study of blood T cell repertoires in COVID-19. About the research overall: The United States, Italy and Spain were the sources of the acute and convalescent COVID-19 samples.

Original processing methods: Researchers report that nucleated cell counts were estimated from reference gene primer amplification. The data were produced by immunoSEQ multiplex PCR, yet TCRdb's version contains in-frame clones alone and is incomplete. The V and J calls and clone size are taken from that table; D and trimming were inferred from the DNA. This table has 95,000 to 150,000 clones, around 81% appearing once. This CDR3 spans 14 amino acids. Germline V lookup: CDR1 MDHEN, CDR2 SYDVKM. V was cut by 1 base and J by 4 bases, with 7 bases left in between. This TCR came from a man aged 60 to 69 with acute or convalescent COVID-19. Sequencing used peripheral blood. The chain uses TRBV28 and TRBJ1-4; unclear D gene. The CDR3, as DNA: TGTGCCAGCAGTTTATCAGGCTTTAATGAAAAACTGTTTTTT. Translating gives CASSLSGFNEKLFF.